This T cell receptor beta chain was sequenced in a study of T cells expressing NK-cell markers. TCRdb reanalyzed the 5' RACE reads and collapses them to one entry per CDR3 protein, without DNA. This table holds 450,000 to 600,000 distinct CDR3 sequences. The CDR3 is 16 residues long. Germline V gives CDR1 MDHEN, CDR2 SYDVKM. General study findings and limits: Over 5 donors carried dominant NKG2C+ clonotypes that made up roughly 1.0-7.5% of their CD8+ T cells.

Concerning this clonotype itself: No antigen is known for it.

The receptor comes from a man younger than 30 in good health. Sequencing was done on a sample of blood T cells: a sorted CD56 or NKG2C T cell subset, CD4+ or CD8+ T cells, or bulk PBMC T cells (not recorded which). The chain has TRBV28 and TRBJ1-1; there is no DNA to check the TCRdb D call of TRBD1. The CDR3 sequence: CASSPRDRGPHTEAFF.